A single sample is the source of the 20 T cell receptor beta chains below, sequenced in a study of tumor-infiltrating lymphocytes in oesophageal squamous cell carcinoma. TCRdb analysed the PCR reads with MiXCR anew, one entry per CDR3 protein. The sample contains about 24,000 distinct CDR3 sequences, more than 30% of which appear only once. The specimen sequenced was esophageal tumor tissue. These receptor sequences come from a male donor with esophageal squamous cell carcinoma.

Of note for this clonotype: Because it lacks the conserved phenylalanine or tryptophan at the end, this CDR3 is likely a read error. The limits of the CDR3 on the DNA are not certain, so only TCRdb's listed CDR3 is given. The chain recombines TRBV7-6 with TRBJ2-1; whether TRBD2, the table's D call, matches the DNA was not checked. Germline-derived CDR1 and CDR2 are SGHVS and FNYEAQ. The CDR3 has 15 amino acids, counting both end residues. CDR3 loop: CASSQPEDPSKDFGA.

This clonotype was observed at least ten times. The chain carries TRBV28 and TRBJ1-2; D possibly corresponds to TRBD1 (6 bases). This CDR3 has 15 amino acids. The germline V gene has CDR1 MDHEN and CDR2 SYDVKM. V lost 5 bases to trimming and J lost 5 bases, with 18 bases between them. The CDR3 loop is CASSKGGLGSYGYTF. The DNA for the CDR3 is TGTGCCAGCAGTAAGGGGGGGTTAGGTTCATATGGCTACACCTTC.

This clonotype showed up just once. The V call is TRBV7-2, the J call TRBJ1-1; tentative D call: TRBD1 (6 bases). Trimming cost V 2 bases and J 14 bases, with 27 bases left between them. The CDR3 contains 16 residues. Looked up from germline, CDR1 is SGHTA and CDR2 is FQGNSA. This CDR3 reads CASSLMSGLRGNEQFF. The CDR3 region has the DNA TGTGCCAGCAGCTTAATGTCCGGGCTCAGGGGCAATGAGCAGTTCTTT.

By share, this clonotype ranks as medium-sized. This chain uses TRBV7-6 with TRBJ2-7; the match to TRBD2 covers 9 bases. Germline CDR1 reads SGHVS; CDR2 reads FNYEAQ. With V trimmed by 2 bases and J by 6 bases, 8 bases remained unmatched. This CDR3 region has 15 residues. CDR3 DNA: TGTGCCAGCAGCTTATTCGCGGGAGGGGCTGGCGAGCAGTACTTC. Translation: CASSLFAGGAGEQYF.

The J gene is TRBJ2-7, the V gene TRBV2; the match to TRBD2 covers 9 bases. The CDR3 length is 18 residues. V was clipped by 6 bases and J by 0 bases; unmatched bases: 15. CDR1 and CDR2 (germline): SNHLY, FYNNEI. The CDR3 protein is CASSRSGRVAQSSYEQYF. The CDR3 DNA sequence: TGTGCCAGCAGCCGTAGCGGGAGAGTAGCACAGAGCTCCTACGAGCAGTACTTC.

There are a few counts of this clonotype. This rearrangement joins TRBV6-6 to TRBJ2-1; 9 bases line up with TRBD1. J was trimmed by 7 bases and V by 8 bases; bases with no gene match: 9. The germline V gene encodes CDR1 MNHNY and CDR2 SVGAGI (reference sequence). The CDR3 extends over 14 amino acids. CDR3 sequence: CASVPGTGLNEQFF. The CDR3 DNA reads TGTGCCAGCGTTCCCGGGACAGGGCTGAATGAGCAGTTCTTC.

With respect to this clonotype: A much larger clone differs by one base, so this may be a read error. This chain uses TRBV5-5 with TRBJ2-4; the D gene is possibly TRBD1 (6 bases). The closer fit of TRBJ2-1 to the DNA end suggests the J call may be wrong. From germline, CDR1 is SGHKS and CDR2 YYEKEE (reference sequence). This CDR3 has 15 amino acids. CDR3 DNA sequence: TGTGCCAGCAGCTGGGAACAGGGCGTAGGGGAGACCCAGTTCTTC. As protein: CASSWEQGVGETQFF.

This clonotype is medium-sized within its sample. The conserved phenylalanine or tryptophan normally closing the CDR3 is absent here, so this likely arose from a read error. Because the CDR3's place on the DNA is in doubt, the DNA is left out and the CDR3 is given as listed by TCRdb. CDR3 in amino acids: CASSLRTSG. This sequence joins TRBV7-2 and TRBJ2-6; the D call TRBD2 from the table was never checked on the DNA. The CDR3 extends over 9 residues, inclusive of both ends. CDR1 and CDR2 (germline): SGHTA, FQGNSA.

This clonotype has at least ten counts. CDR3 sequence: CASSLGPSGGAYEQFF. DNA for the CDR3: TGTGCCAGCAGCTTAGGCCCCAGCGGGGGGGCCTATGAGCAGTTCTTC. The chain is built from TRBV11-2 and TRBJ2-1, with 10 bases identical to TRBD2. This CDR3 is 16 amino acids long. Germline CDR1 is SGHAT and CDR2 is FQNNGV. Trimming cost V 1 base and J 8 bases; bases outside gene matches: 8. The full variable domain, completed using reference TRBV11-2 and TRBJ2-1, is EAGVAQSPRYKIIEKRQSVAFWCNPISGHATLYWYQQILGQGPKLLIQFQNNGVVDDSQLPKDRFSAERLKGVDSTLKIQPAKLEDSAVYLCASSLGPSGGAYEQFFGPGTRLTVL.

CDR3 region: CASSERQLYGYTF. CDR3 sequence (DNA): TGCGCCAGCAGCGAGAGACAGCTCTATGGCTACACCTTC. This rearrangement joins TRBV10-2 to TRBJ1-2; D perhaps matches TRBD1 (5 bases). The CDR3 sequence is 13 residues long. Trimming left V 6 bases short and J 4 bases short, with 12 bases between. From germline, CDR1 is WSHSY and CDR2 SAAADI.

This chain uses TRBV12-3 or TRBV12-4 with TRBJ2-2; D perhaps matches TRBD2 (5 bases). The CDR3 spans 16 residues. Trimming took off 3 bases at V and 2 bases at J, with 13 bases between the two ends. CDR3 sequence: CASSLRRRLNTGELFF. In nucleotides, the CDR3 is TGTGCCAGCAGTTTGAGGAGGAGGTTAAACACCGGGGAGCTGTTTTTT.

This clonotype was seen ten or more times. The CDR3 coding sequence is TGTGCCAGCAGTCGGACTAGCGGGGGTACGAACACCGGGGAGCTGTTTTTT. Its translation: CASSRTSGGTNTGELFF. V gene TRBV12-3 or TRBV12-4 combines with J gene TRBJ2-2, with 13 positions matching TRBD2. With V trimmed by 5 bases and J by 0 bases, 3 bases remained unmatched. This CDR3 comprises 17 residues.

This clonotype was seen a handful of times. The chain is built from TRBV5-1 and TRBJ2-7; 8 bases fit TRBD1. The germline CDR1 and CDR2 sequences are SGHRS and YFSETQ. The CDR3 has 15 amino acids. The V segment lost 3 bases and the J segment 7 bases; nucleotides outside the gene matches: 12. This CDR3 is CASSYGQGKYNEQYF. In DNA, the CDR3 is TGCGCCAGCAGCTACGGACAGGGAAAATACAATGAGCAGTACTTC.

A word on this clonotype: This sequence may be a read error, since a much larger clone differs from it by one base. The rearrangement uses TRBV5-1 and TRBJ2-3; the D is unclear. TRBJ2-7 matches the DNA end more closely, so the J call is doubtful. This CDR3 is 16 amino acids long. Germline V gene sequence: CDR1 SGHRS, CDR2 YFSETQ. The CDR3 sequence: CASSAATGLQYNEQYF. CDR3 DNA sequence: TGCGCCAGCAGTGCGGCGACCGGCCTGCAATACAATGAGCAGTACTTC.

This clonotype was picked up one time. The chain uses TRBV7-2 and TRBJ2-2, with no clear D. The V end lost 4 bases, the J end lost 6 bases, and 9 bases lay between the germline ends. This CDR3 comprises 13 residues. Germline V gene data show CDR1 as SGHTA and CDR2 as FQGNSA. The CDR3 region is CASSSGGAGELFF. The CDR3 bases are TGTGCCAGCAGCTCTGGCGGCGCCGGGGAGCTGTTTTTT.

Judged by abundance, this clonotype is large. The chain combines TRBV7-2 with TRBJ2-5; the match to TRBD1 covers 10 bases. Trimming removed 0 bases from V and 5 bases from J; junction bases left unmatched: 3. The CDR3 sequence is 15 residues long. Germline assignment: CDR1 SGHTA and CDR2 FQGNSA. The CDR3 is CASSLAGTGEETQYF. The DNA for the CDR3 is TGTGCCAGCAGCTTAGCCGGGACAGGGGAGGAGACCCAGTACTTC.

This clonotype was detected ten times or more. For the CDR3, the DNA is TGTGCCAGCAGCGAACCGGGACCGCTAGCTGGGAACACTGAAGCTTTCTTT. Translated, it gives CASSEPGPLAGNTEAFF. This chain links TRBV5-6 with TRBJ1-1; a weak D match, TRBD1 (5 bases). Looked up from germline, CDR1 is SGHDT and CDR2 is YYEEEE. Trimming removed 4 bases from V and 1 base from J, with 20 bases in between. CDR3 length equals 17 residues.

This clonotype was counted ten times or more. The chain links TRBV11-2 to TRBJ2-3; 7 bases fit TRBD2. CDR1 is SGHAT and CDR2 is FQNNGV in the germline V gene. The J segment lost 2 bases and the V segment lost 3 bases, leaving 8 bases of the junction unmatched. There are 16 residues in the CDR3. The CDR3 DNA sequence: TGTGCCAGCAGCTTGCTGTCAGCGGGGTTCACAGATACGCAGTATTTT. Encoded protein: CASSLLSAGFTDTQYF.

This clonotype was counted only a few times. The chain has TRBV7-4 and TRBJ2-1, with 10 bases identical to TRBD2. The DNA end is a closer match to TRBJ2-7, so the J assignment may be wrong. Germline CDR1 SGHVT, CDR2 SQSDAQ. The CDR3 has 16 residues. CDR3 protein: CVTRRASGRGGNEQYF. DNA of the CDR3: TGTGTTACGCGACGGGCTAGCGGGAGAGGGGGGAATGAGCAGTACTTC.

Details on this clonotype: It is likely a read error, because the conserved phenylalanine at the end of the CDR3 is missing. The limits of the CDR3 on the DNA are not certain, so only TCRdb's listed CDR3 is given. The chain employs TRBV24-1 and TRBJ2-3; no DNA check was done on the table's D call, TRBD1. Germline values: CDR1 KGHDR, CDR2 SFDVKD. The CDR3 has 18 amino acids, counting both end residues. The CDR3 sequence is CATSGPPGQGRDEQFFGP.